This T cell receptor (beta chain) was documented in a study of blood T cells in healthy people across ages. Study results and limitations: What prevented conclusive comparison of naive and antigen-experienced cells was that PBMCs were unsorted.

For the second PCR, which ran for roughly 7 to 11 cycles, a sample-barcoded 5' primer and a J-beta primer mix were used. TCRdb called the 5' RACE reads again in MiXCR, with one record for every CDR3 protein. The sample records 650,000 to 700,000 distinct CDR3 sequences, around 50% being singletons. Collection of 8.5 to 10 milliliters of peripheral blood was performed for each donor. Note on this clonotype: The antigen remains undetermined.

V shed 7 bases and J 5 bases; nucleotides not matched to a gene: 9. There are 15 residues in the CDR3. The germline V gene encodes CDR1 SGHTA and CDR2 FQGNSA. The chain joins TRBV7-2 to TRBJ2-3; 10 bases align to TRBD2. Sequencing input: blood. This TCR came from a woman of 80 years or more in good health. This CDR3 reads CASTNSLAGVDTQYF. The CDR3 coding sequence is TGTGCCAGCACCAATTCCCTAGCGGGGGTAGATACGCAGTATTTT.